The 13 T cell receptor beta chains reported below all come from one sample, sequenced in a study of radiation and T cells in renal cell carcinoma. Indicated time point: blood 4 weeks post-SBRT, at nephrectomy. Described treatment: 15 Gy SBRT to primary tumor, nephrectomy 4 weeks later. Profiled with immunoSEQ multiplex PCR; TCRdb holds only in-frame clones, not every one. The data show 50,000 to 65,000 clones, 65% to 80% seen once. The input for sequencing was blood, taken from a patient whose treatment included radiotherapy and nephrectomy. These receptor sequences come from a man aged 55 to 70 with renal cell carcinoma.

This clone was recorded only once. This chain uses TRBV11-2 with TRBJ2-7; tentatively, D is TRBD2 (7 bases). This CDR3 has 15 amino acids. Germline V gene sequence: CDR1 SGHAT, CDR2 FQNNGV. Trimming removed 4 bases from V and 4 bases from J, with 17 bases in between. The CDR3 reads CASSSFGGAEYEQYF. The CDR3 nucleotides are TGTGCCAGCAGCTCATTTGGGGGGGCGGAATACGAGCAGTACTTC.

The DNA for the CDR3 is TGTGCCAGCAGACTACTAGCGGGAGTCCCAGATACGCAGTATTTT. Translating gives CASRLLAGVPDTQYF. The chain is built from TRBV6-1 and TRBJ2-3; TRBD2 matches 11 bases. CDR1 is MNHNS and CDR2 is SASEGT in the germline V gene. V shed 6 bases and J 4 bases; nucleotides not matched to a gene: 6. The CDR3 has 15 residues.

The chain has TRBV7-2 and TRBJ2-7; the match to TRBD1 covers 7 bases. J was trimmed by 1 base and V by 1 base; bases with no gene match: 4. The CDR3 totals 15 residues. Germline values: CDR1 SGHTA, CDR2 FQGNSA. Written as DNA, the CDR3 is TGTGCCAGCAGCTTAGTTGGGGACAGATCCTACGAGCAGTACTTC. Residues: CASSLVGDRSYEQYF.

As to this clone: The sample carries other DNA sequences with the same CDR3. The V gene is TRBV9, the J gene TRBJ2-1, with D possibly matching TRBD2 (5 bases). CDR3 length: 15 amino acids. V dropped 2 bases and J dropped 0 bases, with 9 bases sitting between them. The germline CDR1 and CDR2 sequences are SGDLS and YYNGEE. The CDR3 nucleotides are TGTGCCAGCAGCGTCTCTGGGAGCTCCTACAATGAGCAGTTCTTC. It encodes CASSVSGSSYNEQFF.

The rearrangement joins TRBV9 to TRBJ2-5, with 8 bases matching TRBD1. The junction had 7 bases not matched to a gene; V was cut back by 4 bases and J by 8 bases. CDR3 length: 13 residues. CDR1 SGDLS and CDR2 YYNGEE come from the germline V gene. CDR3 sequence reads: CASSLGQEGTQYF. In nucleotides, the CDR3 is TGTGCCAGCAGCCTGGGACAGGAAGGAACCCAGTACTTC.

The rearrangement joins TRBV10-1 to TRBJ2-3; 8 bases align to TRBD1. The CDR3 sequence is 16 residues long. With V trimmed by 0 bases and J by 4 bases, 6 bases remained unmatched. Germline V CDR1 and CDR2: WNHNN, SYGVQD (reference sequence). Here the CDR3 DNA reads TGCGCCAGCAGTGAGTCTGCCGGGACAGGAGCAGATACGCAGTATTTT. Translated: CASSESAGTGADTQYF.

This clone has only a few counts. The chain uses TRBV15 and TRBJ2-7; TRBD1 matches 11 bases. CDR1 and CDR2 (germline): LNHNV, YYDKDF (reference sequence). Trimming removed 1 base from V and 3 bases from J; junction bases left unmatched: 5. CDR3 length equals 16 residues. The CDR3 loop is CATSRGGGTGGYEQYF. As DNA, the CDR3 is TGTGCCACCAGCAGAGGGGGTGGGACAGGGGGCTACGAGCAGTACTTC. Using reference TRBV15 and TRBJ2-7 for the parts outside the CDR3, the full variable domain is DAMVIQNPRYQVTQFGKPVTLSCSQTLNHNVMYWYQQKSSQAPKLLFHYYDKDFNNEADTPDNFQSRRPNTSFCFLDIRSPGLGDTAMYLCATSRGGGTGGYEQYFGPGTRLTVT.

The V gene is TRBV15, the J gene TRBJ1-4; D is possibly TRBD1 (5 bases). The CDR3 extends over 15 amino acids. The germline CDR1 and CDR2 sequences are LNHNV and YYDKDF (reference sequence). V was pared by 11 bases and J by 8 bases, with 24 bases between. The CDR3 is CASQAEGLVGEKLFF. CDR3 DNA sequence: TGTGCCTCCCAAGCCGAGGGACTCGTTGGCGAAAAACTGTTTTTT.

The chain uses TRBV11-3 and TRBJ2-5, with 7 bases fitting TRBD1. J gave up 2 bases and V 5 bases, and 5 bases lay outside the gene matches. The CDR3 is made up of 14 amino acids. Germline V CDR1 and CDR2: SGHNT, YENEEA. CDR3 in amino acids: CASSVQGIQETQYF. CDR3 bases: TGTGCCAGCAGCGTACAGGGGATACAAGAGACCCAGTACTTC. The complete variable domain, with remaining parts taken from reference TRBV11-3 and TRBJ2-5, reads EAGVVQSPRYKIIEKKQPVAFWCNPISGHNTLYWYLQNLGQGPELLIRYENEEAVDDSQLPKDRFSAERLKGVDSTLKIQPAELGDSAVYLCASSVQGIQETQYFGPGTRLLVL.

The chain employs TRBV10-3 and TRBJ2-5, with 12 bases identical to TRBD2. The CDR3 consists of 21 residues. The trim removed 5 bases at V and 0 bases at J, leaving 19 bases unmatched. Per the germline V gene, CDR1 is ENHRY and CDR2 is SYGVKD. The CDR3 DNA sequence: TGTGCCATCAGTAGACAGGCCATACCCTGGACTAGCGGGGAGAACCAAGAGACCCAGTACTTC. It codes for CAISRQAIPWTSGENQETQYF.

The chain joins TRBV30 to TRBJ1-2; 8 nucleotides line up with TRBD1. The CDR3 consists of 14 residues. The J segment lost 8 bases and the V segment lost 7 bases, leaving 15 bases of the junction unmatched. Germline-derived CDR1 and CDR2 are GTSNPN and SVGIG (reference sequence). The CDR3 region is CASPPQGASGGYTF. CDR3 bases: TGTGCCTCCCCCCCCCAGGGGGCTTCTGGCGGCTACACCTTC.

This chain connects TRBV7-9 to TRBJ2-7; TRBD1 aligns across 10 bases. The germline V gene encodes CDR1 SEHNR and CDR2 FQNEAQ (reference sequence). Trimming removed 5 bases from V and 4 bases from J; junction bases left unmatched: 8. This CDR3 is built from 15 residues. The CDR3 spells CASSLPGQGIYEQYF. Written as DNA, the CDR3 is TGTGCCAGCAGCCTCCCGGGACAGGGGATTTACGAGCAGTACTTC.

The chain links TRBV6-6 to TRBJ1-3; the D gene is possibly TRBD1 (5 bases). The CDR3 sequence is 14 residues long. Trimming removed 6 bases at V and 2 bases at J, with 11 bases between. From germline, CDR1 is MNHNY and CDR2 SVGAGI (reference sequence). The CDR3 spells CASRPSTAGNTIYF. CDR3 coding DNA: TGTGCCAGCAGACCTTCGACAGCTGGAAACACCATATATTTT.